This T cell receptor beta chain was identified during a study of cytomegalovirus exposure and HLA in healthy donors. General study results and limits: Rare TCR sequences dominated, though some public TCRs recurred in many donors. TCR beta chains numbering 164 were designated cytomegalovirus-associated. A later analysis revealed that TCR association rates differed between HLA loci, peaking at DRB1 and bottoming out at HLA-C.

The PCR had 60 Vbeta and 13 Jbeta primers. Sequencing used immunoSEQ multiplex PCR; TCRdb keeps in-frame clones, though not all of them. The data show almost 70,000 clones, under 80% seen once. Points on this clone: Its antigen is still unknown.

Trimming took off 3 bases at V and 0 bases at J, with 11 bases between the two ends. Germline V gene lookup returns CDR1 GTSNPN and CDR2 SVGIG (reference sequence). This CDR3 has 15 residues. Material for sequencing was PBMCs. The gene calls are TRBV30 and TRBJ2-2; the D gene is possibly TRBD2 (6 bases). The sequence was collected from a male donor in good health and CMV-seropositive. The CDR3 DNA reads as TGTGCCTGGAGCCGTGGGGACTCGAACACCGGGGAGCTGTTTTTT. This encodes CAWSRGDSNTGELFF.